This T cell receptor (beta chain) was found in a study of human T cells and chemical hapten exposure. At least ten counts were recorded for this clonotype. TCRdb itself ran the RACE reads through MiXCR, one entry per CDR3 protein. The repertoire holds tens of thousands of distinct CDR3 sequences, with 10% to 12% as singletons. V gave up 3 bases and J gave up 0 bases, with 12 bases separating them. The CDR3 has 15 amino acids. The germline CDR1 and CDR2 sequences are DFQATT and SNEGSKA (reference sequence). Stated time point: patch test 3, about 24 weeks after DPC sensitization. The treatment is: therapeutic diphenylcyclopropenone sensitization with weekly scalp DPC.

The input for sequencing was whole blood, taken in connection with sensitization to the hapten diphenylcyclopropenone (DPC). This chain uses TRBV20-1 with TRBJ2-1, with D unclear. This TCR was sampled from a woman aged 45-60 years with alopecia areata. Some clones in this sample may be carry-over from other donors' samples. In DNA form, the CDR3 reads TGCAGTGCTAGTTCAGCTATCCCCTCCTACAATGAGCAGTTCTTC. Protein: CSASSAIPSYNEQFF.